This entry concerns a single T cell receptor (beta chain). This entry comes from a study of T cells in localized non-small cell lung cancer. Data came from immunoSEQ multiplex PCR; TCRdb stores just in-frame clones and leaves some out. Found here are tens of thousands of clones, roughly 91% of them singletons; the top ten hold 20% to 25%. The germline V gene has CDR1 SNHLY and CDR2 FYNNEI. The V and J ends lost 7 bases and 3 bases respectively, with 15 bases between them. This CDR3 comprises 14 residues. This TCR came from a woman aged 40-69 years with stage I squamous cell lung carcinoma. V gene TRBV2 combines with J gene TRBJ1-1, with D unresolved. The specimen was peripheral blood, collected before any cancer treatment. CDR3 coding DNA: TGTGCCAGCATGTGGGGAATTTATGACACTGAAGCTTTCTTT. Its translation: CASMWGIYDTEAFF.